A single T cell receptor beta chain is shown here with its context. Its cognate antigen is unknown. TCRdb independently ran MiXCR on the RT-PCR reads; one entry per CDR3 protein. The table has approximately 290,000 distinct CDR3 sequences, 22% seen once. The data were obtained in a study of response to subunit inactivated influenza vaccine. Study observations and caveats: After each seasonal influenza vaccination, few new T cells are recruited, the authors suggested.

The germline V gene encodes CDR1 MDHEN and CDR2 SYDVKM. This CDR3 is 15 amino acids long. The V and J ends lost 3 bases and 1 base respectively, with 13 bases between them. The chain couples TRBV28 to TRBJ2-7, with unresolved D. This sequence was found in a man between 50 and 75 years old who received an inactivated influenza vaccine. The source material was PBMCs from blood, sampled less than 22 months after vaccination. CDR3 in amino acids: CASSLGGWLSYEQYF. DNA for the CDR3: TGTGCCAGCAGTTTGGGCGGATGGTTGTCCTACGAGCAGTACTTC. The entire variable domain, with the rest obtained from reference TRBV28 and TRBJ2-7, is as follows: DVKVTQSSRYLVKRTGEKVFLECVQDMDHENMFWYRQDPGLGLRLIYFSYDVKMKEKGDIPEGYSVSREKKERFSLILESASTNQTSMYLCASSLGGWLSYEQYFGPGTRLTVT.